This T cell receptor (beta chain) was sequenced in a study of blood T cell repertoires in COVID-19. As for the study in general: Samples representing acute and convalescent COVID-19 were sourced from the United States, Italy and Spain.

Sequenced by immunoSEQ multiplex PCR; TCRdb stores in-frame clones only, minus some. Of under 500,000 clones detected, 70% to 90% appear once; the ten largest clones hold about 2.1%. Participants came from fewer than 25 US areas, aged about 18 to 90 years. Which cohort a participant joined came from the clinical history participants gave. Between the trimmed V and J ends, which lost 4 bases and 3 bases, there was a span of 20 bases. Germline V gene data show CDR1 as SGDLS and CDR2 as YYNGEE. This CDR3 is 17 amino acids long. This chain joins TRBV9 and TRBJ2-1; possibly TRBD2 for D (6 bases). Sample: PBMCs or T cells enriched from blood (not recorded which). The TCR originated in a woman in her late teens or twenties with acute COVID-19. The CDR3 bases are TGTGCCAGCAGCCTAGTTCCCCCGGGACTCTACTACAATGAGCAGTTCTTC. Translating it yields CASSLVPPGLYYNEQFF.